The 23 T cell receptor beta chains presented below share a single source sample, sequenced in a study of blood T cell repertoires in COVID-19. Here immunoSEQ multiplex PCR was the method, and the copy in TCRdb shows in-frame clones only, minus some. The sample contains over 150,000 clones, around 80% of which appear only once. Sequenced input: peripheral blood. These receptors were taken from a human donor in a cohort sampled during active COVID-19.

The genes are TRBV12-3 or TRBV12-4 and TRBJ2-2; D gene unclear. CDR3 length: 13 residues. Trimming removed 6 bases at V and 5 bases at J, with 10 bases between. DNA for the CDR3: TGTGCCAGCAGCCCGAGGTATACCGGGGAGCTGTTTTTT. Translating gives CASSPRYTGELFF.

V and J are TRBV11-2 and TRBJ2-2; 9 bases are a match to TRBD1. Looked up from germline, CDR1 is SGHAT and CDR2 is FQNNGV. V gave up 5 bases and J gave up 5 bases; unmatched junction bases: 15. This CDR3 spans 18 amino acids. Here the CDR3 reads CASSSGTGLGEQTGELFF. In nucleotides, the CDR3 is TGTGCCAGCAGCAGCGGGACAGGGTTAGGGGAACAAACCGGGGAGCTGTTTTTT.

This chain uses TRBV18 with TRBJ1-1; TRBD1 matches at 9 bases. The trim removed 0 bases at V and 3 bases at J, leaving 5 bases unmatched. From germline, CDR1 is KGHSH and CDR2 LQKENI. The length of the CDR3 is 16 residues. Written as DNA, the CDR3 is TGTGCCAGCTCACCACCGGGACAGGGTTCGTACACTGAAGCTTTCTTT. Its protein product is CASSPPGQGSYTEAFF. Full variable domain (rest looked up from reference TRBV18 and TRBJ1-1): NAGVMQNPRHLVRRRGQEARLRCSPMKGHSHVYWYRQLPEEGLKFMVYLQKENIIDESGMPKERFSAEFPKEGPSILRIQQVVRGDSAAYFCASSPPGQGSYTEAFFGQGTRLTVV.

V and J are TRBV20-1 and TRBJ1-3; 8 nucleotides align to TRBD1. The CDR3 runs 15 residues. Germline V lookup: CDR1 DFQATT, CDR2 SNEGSKA (reference sequence). Trimming took 3 bases from V and 3 from J; bases not matched to a gene: 7. CDR3 nucleotide sequence: TGCAGTGCTAGTCGCCCGACAGGGGATGGAAACACCATATATTTT. As protein: CSASRPTGDGNTIYF.

This clone showed up just once. The gene calls are TRBV6-5 and TRBJ1-6; 7 positions agree with TRBD1. This CDR3 is built from 14 residues. The trim removed 6 bases at V and 2 bases at J, leaving 1 base unmatched. CDR1 and CDR2 from the germline V gene are MNHEY and SVGAGI. CDR3 coding DNA: TGTGCCAGCAGCAGGGGGGCCTATAATTCACCCCTCCACTTT. Translating it yields CASSRGAYNSPLHF.

The V gene is TRBV29-1, the J gene TRBJ2-7; 8 nucleotides match TRBD1. The CDR3 runs to 13 residues. Germline loops: CDR1 SQVTM, CDR2 ANQGSEA. Trimming removed 2 bases from V and 3 bases from J; junction bases left unmatched: 3. CDR3 nucleotides: TGCAGCGTTGAATTGGGACAGGACTACGAGCAGTACTTC. Amino acid sequence: CSVELGQDYEQYF.

The chain uses TRBV28 and TRBJ2-3, with TRBD2 matching over 9 bases. The V segment lost 3 bases and the J segment 6 bases; nucleotides outside the gene matches: 16. The CDR3 contains 18 residues. The V gene's germline CDR1 is MDHEN and CDR2 SYDVKM. CDR3: CASSFPVSSGGNVDTQYF. The CDR3 nucleotides are TGTGCCAGCAGTTTCCCAGTCTCCAGCGGGGGGAATGTTGATACGCAGTATTTT.

The CDR3 DNA reads TGTGCCAGCAGCCCACAGGGGCGGTCCGCTGAAGCTTTCTTT. Residues: CASSPQGRSAEAFF. The chain recombines TRBV7-2 with TRBJ1-1; 7 nucleotides line up with TRBD1. This CDR3 contains 14 residues. The J segment lost 6 bases and the V segment lost 5 bases, leaving 9 bases of the junction unmatched. CDR1 and CDR2 from the germline V gene are SGHTA and FQGNSA.

CDR3 sequence reads: CASSHYLAALSYEQYF. The CDR3 region has the DNA TGTGCCAGCAGCCATTACCTAGCGGCGCTCTCCTACGAGCAGTACTTC. The chain recombines TRBV5-6 with TRBJ2-7, with TRBD2 matching 7 bases. V dropped 4 bases and J dropped 0; count of bases not matched to a gene: 10. The CDR3 contains 16 residues. Germline V lookup: CDR1 SGHDT, CDR2 YYEEEE. The variable domain in full, completed from reference TRBV5-6 and TRBJ2-7, reads DAGVTQSPTHLIKTRGQQVTLRCSPKSGHDTVSWYQQALGQGPQFIFQYYEEEERQRGNFPDRFSGHQFPNYSSELNVNALLLGDSALYLCASSHYLAALSYEQYFGPGTRLTVT.

This clone was observed once. The chain carries TRBV10-3 and TRBJ2-3, with D perhaps matching TRBD2 (6 bases). The V end lost 5 bases, the J end lost 5 bases, and 20 bases lay between the germline ends. The CDR3 loop spans 16 amino acids. Germline assignment: CDR1 ENHRY and CDR2 SYGVKD. The CDR3 nucleotides read TGTGCCATCAGTACAGATAGCGGACGGTCTGAAGATACGCAGTATTTT. Translating gives CAISTDSGRSEDTQYF.

The chain has TRBV4-2 and TRBJ1-6; D gene unclear. Germline V lookup: CDR1 LGHNA, CDR2 YNFKEQ. CDR3 size: 17 residues. V was shortened by 3 bases and J by 5 bases, with 17 bases between the two germline ends. The CDR3 nucleotides are TGTGCCAGCAGCCAGGCTTTGAGGGCAGTTAATAATTCACCCCTCCACTTT. Its protein is CASSQALRAVNNSPLHF.

The rearrangement joins TRBV25-1 to TRBJ1-1, with D maybe TRBD1 (5 bases). Per the germline V gene, CDR1 is MGHDK and CDR2 is SYGVNS. CDR3 size: 15 residues. Trimming removed 1 base at V and 0 bases at J, with 9 bases between. The CDR3 region has the DNA TGTGCCAGCAGTGAATTAGGACACATGAACACTGAAGCTTTCTTT. Encoded protein: CASSELGHMNTEAFF. Based on the CDR3 plus reference TRBV25-1 and TRBJ1-1, the full variable domain is EADIYQTPRYLVIGTGKKITLECSQTMGHDKMYWYQQDPGMELHLIHYSYGVNSTEKGDLSSESTVSRIRTEHFPLTLESARPSHTSQYLCASSELGHMNTEAFFGQGTRLTVV.

This clone has only a few counts. The V gene is TRBV6-6, the J gene TRBJ1-6; TRBD1 matches 8 bases. V dropped 0 bases and J dropped 7; count of bases not matched to a gene: 5. CDR1 MNHNY and CDR2 SVGAGI come from the germline V gene (reference sequence). The CDR3 runs 16 residues. The CDR3: CASSYSRTGYNSPLHF. CDR3 DNA sequence: TGTGCCAGCAGTTACTCCAGGACAGGGTACAATTCACCCCTCCACTTT.

In this sample, this clone turned up once. The rearrangement joins TRBV3-1 (or the pseudogene TRBV3-2) to TRBJ1-1, with 7 bases lining up with TRBD1. The V gene end was trimmed by 5 bases and the J gene end by 8 bases; junction bases not matched to a gene: 5. The CDR3 contains 12 residues. Germline CDR1 and CDR2: LGHDT and YNNKEL (reference sequence). The CDR3 sequence is CASSSGGQEAFF. CDR3 sequence (DNA): TGTGCCAGCAGCTCCGGGGGACAGGAAGCTTTCTTT.

The gene calls are TRBV4-1 and TRBJ2-3; 9 positions match TRBD1. This CDR3 is 18 amino acids long. Germline CDR1 MGHRA, CDR2 YSYEKL. Trimming cost V 4 bases and J 2 bases; bases outside gene matches: 13. CDR3 protein: CASSLRYGGQGFTDTQYF. The CDR3 nucleotides read TGCGCCAGCAGCCTCAGATACGGGGGACAGGGCTTCACAGATACGCAGTATTTT.

The V and J genes are TRBV28 and TRBJ1-3, with 9 bases that match TRBD1. The CDR3 extends over 15 amino acids. J was trimmed by 3 bases and V by 6 bases; bases with no gene match: 6. Looked up from germline, CDR1 is MDHEN and CDR2 is SYDVKM. The chain's CDR3 is CASRQDRGGGNTIYF. Here the CDR3 DNA reads TGTGCCAGCAGACAGGACAGGGGAGGTGGAAACACCATATATTTT.

The chain recombines TRBV28 with TRBJ2-5; the match to TRBD1 covers 10 bases. CDR1 MDHEN and CDR2 SYDVKM come from the germline V gene. With 3 bases clipped from V and 3 bases from J, the junction kept 7 bases outside the gene matches. The CDR3 covers 16 residues. The CDR3 spells CASSFSRTGGKETQYF. CDR3 nucleotides: TGTGCCAGCAGTTTCAGTCGGACAGGGGGTAAAGAGACCCAGTACTTC.

J is TRBJ2-2 and V is TRBV27; no clear D gene. The germline V and J ends were trimmed by 3 bases and 6 bases, with 11 bases remaining between them. The CDR3 is 14 residues long. CDR1 and CDR2 (germline): MNHEY, SMNVEV (reference sequence). DNA of the CDR3: TGTGCCAGCAGTTTGCGGTCCATCGCCGGGGAGCTGTTTTTT. Translated: CASSLRSIAGELFF.

This chain joins TRBV6-5 and TRBJ1-1; perhaps TRBD1 as D (6 bases). There are 14 residues in the CDR3. Germline V CDR1 and CDR2: MNHEY, SVGAGI. Trimming removed 5 bases from V and 5 bases from J, with 15 bases in between. The CDR3 here is CASSPGRGYTEAFF. The CDR3 DNA sequence: TGTGCCAGCAGTCCCGGCAGGGGTTATACTGAAGCTTTCTTT.

The J gene is TRBJ2-4, the V gene TRBV29-1; TRBD1 is a possible D gene (6 bases). The CDR3 runs to 15 residues. Trimming left V 4 bases short and J 8 bases short, with 21 bases between. From germline, CDR1 is SQVTM and CDR2 ANQGSEA. This chain's CDR3 is CSVGGLAGSWDIQYF. DNA of the CDR3: TGCAGCGTTGGGGGGCTGGCAGGTTCTTGGGACATTCAGTACTTC.

The rearrangement links TRBV14 to TRBJ1-6, with TRBD1 matching 7 bases. The CDR3 totals 14 residues. Looked up from germline, CDR1 is SGHDN and CDR2 is FVKESK. The junction had 5 bases not matched to a gene; V was cut back by 5 bases and J by 7 bases. The CDR3 protein is CASSSRDRNSPLHF. CDR3 coding DNA: TGTGCCAGCAGCTCCCGGGACAGAAATTCACCCCTCCACTTT.

The chain combines TRBV25-1 with TRBJ1-1; 8 bases align to TRBD1. This CDR3 region has 15 residues. In germline, CDR1 is MGHDK, CDR2 SYGVNS. J gave up 5 bases and V 1 base, and 6 bases lay outside the gene matches. The CDR3, as DNA: TGTGCCAGCAGTGAATTCCAGGGGGCGAAGACTGAAGCTTTCTTT. Protein sequence: CASSEFQGAKTEAFF.

V is TRBV7-2 and J is TRBJ2-1; 14 nucleotides match TRBD2. Unmatched junction bases numbered 8, after V lost 5 bases and J lost 8 bases. CDR1 and CDR2 from the germline V gene are SGHTA and FQGNSA. The CDR3 totals 16 residues. The CDR3 DNA is TGTGCCAGCAGCCCGAGCCCGGGACTAGCGGGGGATGAGCAGTTCTTC. Protein sequence: CASSPSPGLAGDEQFF. Combining the CDR3 with reference TRBV7-2 and TRBJ2-1 gives the whole variable domain GAGVSQSPSNKVTEKGKDVELRCDPISGHTALYWYRQSLGQGLEFLIYFQGNSAPDKSGLPSDRFSAERTGGSVSTLTIQRTQQEDSAVYLCASSPSPGLAGDEQFFGPGTRLTVL.